Shown below are 16 T cell receptor beta chains from a single sample sequenced in a study of blood T cell repertoires in COVID-19 (dated by TCRdb to between 2020 and 2021). The library came from the immunoSEQ multiplex PCR assay. The clones in this table, taken by TCRdb from immuneACCESS, are in-frame only. Not every clone is retained; where verified, under half of the shortfall comes from an unresolved V gene, and the cause of the rest is unknown. Within this sample are some 180,000 clones, with around 78% of them counted one time only. 2.5% to 3.5% of the sample is held by the ten biggest clonotypes. Sequenced material: peripheral blood. These receptors all stem from a woman older than 75 with active or convalescent COVID-19.

This clone turned up a few times. This sequence joins TRBV2 and TRBJ1-2; D possibly corresponds to TRBD1 (5 bases). This CDR3 comprises 11 residues. CDR1 is SNHLY and CDR2 is FYNNEI in the germline V gene. Trimming pared 7 bases from V and 6 bases from J, leaving 9 bases between. CDR3 protein: CASTGGDGYTF. CDR3 in DNA: TGTGCCAGCACCGGGGGTGATGGCTACACCTTC.

The rearrangement links TRBV4-3 to TRBJ1-2, with a possible D match to TRBD1 (6 bases). The CDR3 sequence is 16 residues long. Germline CDR1 LGHNA, CDR2 YSLEER. V shed 0 bases and J shed 1 base, with 12 bases lying between them. In DNA, the CDR3 is TGCGCCAGCAGCCAAGATCGGAGCAGGGGTAACTATGGCTACACCTTC. It encodes CASSQDRSRGNYGYTF.

This clone was seen just once. The chain couples TRBV7-7 to TRBJ2-1; TRBD2 matches 10 bases. Unmatched junction bases numbered 13, after V lost 6 bases and J lost 8 bases. The CDR3 extends over 16 amino acids. Germline V gene sequence: CDR1 SSHAT, CDR2 FNYEAQ (reference sequence). The CDR3 region has the DNA TGTGCCAGCAGTCCCCGAAGCGGGGGGGCGTCGGATGAGCAGTTCTTC. Protein: CASSPRSGGASDEQFF.

The V and J genes are TRBV5-1 and TRBJ1-2, with D unresolved. Germline-derived CDR1 and CDR2 are SGHRS and YFSETQ. V lost 0 bases and J lost 7, with 10 bases in between. CDR3 length equals 13 residues. CDR3 sequence: CASSLDTGGGYTF. The CDR3 region has the DNA TGCGCCAGCAGCTTGGATACGGGTGGTGGCTACACCTTC.

For this clone: Within the sample, other DNA sequences also encode this same CDR3. The chain links TRBV6-5 to TRBJ1-2, with 10 bases identical to TRBD1. Trimming removed 2 bases from V and 4 bases from J; junction bases left unmatched: 1. The germline V gene encodes CDR1 MNHEY and CDR2 SVGAGI. The CDR3 is 14 residues long. CDR3 sequence (DNA): TGTGCCAGCAGTTACCGGGACAGGGGCTATGGCTACACCTTC. Amino acids: CASSYRDRGYGYTF.

The chain combines TRBV5-4 with TRBJ1-2; the match to TRBD1 covers 11 bases. CDR1 and CDR2 from the germline V gene are SGHNT and YYREEE (reference sequence). This CDR3 is built from 15 residues. V trimming: 4 bases; J trimming: 4 bases; junction bases outside the gene matches: 6. CDR3 in DNA: TGTGCCAGCAGCGCCCCGGGACAGGGGGGCTATGGCTACACCTTC. Translating it yields CASSAPGQGGYGYTF.

The chain carries TRBV9 and TRBJ1-4, with 8 positions matching TRBD1. Germline V CDR1 and CDR2: SGDLS, YYNGEE. The CDR3 sequence is 15 residues long. Trimming took 3 bases from V and 5 from J; bases not matched to a gene: 6. The CDR3 sequence is CASSGGQGPNEKLFF. The CDR3, as DNA: TGTGCCAGCAGCGGTGGACAGGGACCGAATGAAAAACTGTTTTTT.

This clone has more than one count but fewer than ten. The gene calls are TRBV28 and TRBJ2-7; 7 bases are shared with TRBD1. The length of the CDR3 is 17 residues. Germline loops: CDR1 MDHEN, CDR2 SYDVKM. Losses at the gene ends were 1 base for V and 3 bases for J; bases not matched to a gene: 12. The CDR3 loop reads CASSLFGLASGGYEQYF. The DNA for the CDR3 is TGTGCCAGCAGTTTATTCGGGCTCGCCTCAGGGGGCTACGAGCAGTACTTC. The complete variable domain, with remaining parts taken from reference TRBV28 and TRBJ2-7, reads DVKVTQSSRYLVKRTGEKVFLECVQDMDHENMFWYRQDPGLGLRLIYFSYDVKMKEKGDIPEGYSVSREKKERFSLILESASTNQTSMYLCASSLFGLASGGYEQYFGPGTRLTVT.

The rearrangement uses TRBV19 and TRBJ1-5; the D is unclear. From germline, CDR1 is LNHDA and CDR2 SQIVND (reference sequence). The CDR3 has 13 amino acids. V was shortened by 9 bases and J by 9 bases, with 18 bases between the two germline ends. CDR3 sequence reads: CASTKEGYRPQHF. In DNA form, the CDR3 reads TGTGCCAGCACAAAAGAGGGCTATCGGCCCCAGCATTTT. Looking up the rest from reference TRBV19 and TRBJ1-5 gives the full variable domain: DGGITQSPKYLFRKEGQNVTLSCEQNLNHDAMYWYRQDPGQGLRLIYYSQIVNDFQKGDIAEGYSVSREKKESFPLTVTSAQKNPTAFYLCASTKEGYRPQHFGDGTRLSIL.

The V call is TRBV19, the J call TRBJ1-5; D is perhaps TRBD1 (5 bases). CDR1 is LNHDA and CDR2 is SQIVND in the germline V gene (reference sequence). This CDR3 is built from 14 residues. V lost 4 bases to trimming and J lost 3 bases, with 10 bases between them. The CDR3 nucleotides are TGTGCCAGTAGTAAGGGGTTTACCAATCAGCCCCAGCATTTT. It yields the protein CASSKGFTNQPQHF. Full variable domain (missing parts from reference TRBV19 and TRBJ1-5): DGGITQSPKYLFRKEGQNVTLSCEQNLNHDAMYWYRQDPGQGLRLIYYSQIVNDFQKGDIAEGYSVSREKKESFPLTVTSAQKNPTAFYLCASSKGFTNQPQHFGDGTRLSIL.

The chain employs TRBV7-9 and TRBJ1-1; D remains ambiguous. The ends were cut back, 8 bases at V and 3 bases at J, with 25 bases in the middle. Germline V CDR1 and CDR2: SEHNR, FQNEAQ (reference sequence). This CDR3 comprises 17 residues. CDR3: CASSPPEGPGKDTEAFF. The CDR3 region has the DNA TGTGCCAGCTCACCCCCCGAGGGCCCGGGCAAGGACACTGAAGCTTTCTTT.

This rearrangement joins TRBV6-5 to TRBJ1-2; D gene unclear. V lost 6 bases and J 0 bases, leaving 14 bases between the germline ends. Germline CDR1 MNHEY, CDR2 SVGAGI. The CDR3 is 15 amino acids. In DNA form, the CDR3 reads TGTGCCAGCAGGAAGCCAGGAGGCGCTAACTATGGCTACACCTTC. Translation gives CASRKPGGANYGYTF.

The chain combines TRBV6-6 with TRBJ2-1, with D tentatively TRBD2 (6 bases). V lost 4 bases, J lost 0 bases, and 10 bases lay in between. This CDR3 is 15 amino acids long. Germline V gene data show CDR1 as MNHNY and CDR2 as SVGAGI (reference sequence). The CDR3 bases are TGTGCCAGCAGTTTTTCCGGGGGCTCCTACAATGAGCAGTTCTTC. Translation gives CASSFSGGSYNEQFF.

The rearrangement joins TRBV5-1 to TRBJ2-6; 7 bases line up with TRBD1. Trimming removed 3 bases from V and 2 bases from J; junction bases left unmatched: 5. The CDR3 runs to 16 residues. The germline V gene encodes CDR1 SGHRS and CDR2 YFSETQ. CDR3 DNA sequence: TGCGCCAGCAGCTCAGTCGGGACAGCTGGGGCCAACGTCCTGACTTTC. Translation gives CASSSVGTAGANVLTF.

This rearrangement joins TRBV5-1 to TRBJ2-3, with D unclear. Trimming cost V 4 bases and J 1 base, with 13 bases left between them. The CDR3 has 15 amino acids. CDR1 and CDR2 (germline): SGHRS, YFSETQ. The CDR3 sequence: CASSPRLDGTDTQYF. The DNA of the CDR3 is TGCGCCAGCAGCCCCAGACTCGATGGCACAGATACGCAGTATTTT.

V gene TRBV2 combines with J gene TRBJ2-1, with 11 bases aligning to TRBD2. There are 16 residues in the CDR3. The ends lost 4 bases at V and 6 bases at J; junction bases unmatched: 8. Germline values: CDR1 SNHLY, CDR2 FYNNEI. The CDR3 loop reads CASSAIAGGFGNEQFF. The CDR3 nucleotides read TGTGCCAGCAGTGCAATAGCGGGGGGGTTTGGCAATGAGCAGTTCTTC.